This TCR beta chain was observed in a study of blood T cell repertoires in COVID-19. The length of the CDR3 is 14 residues. The germline V gene has CDR1 LNHDA and CDR2 SQIVND (reference sequence). V lost 9 bases to trimming and J lost 0 bases, with 12 bases between them. Produced via immunoSEQ multiplex PCR; TCRdb's table is partial and in-frame only. The data contain roughly 200,000 clones, 85% to 90% of them singletons. The origin of this receptor is a man in his sixties who had recovered from COVID-19. V is TRBV19 and J is TRBJ2-1; no definite D call. Sequences were obtained from peripheral blood. The chain's CDR3 is CASTRESSYNEQFF. The CDR3 DNA sequence: TGTGCCAGCACGAGAGAGAGCTCCTACAATGAGCAGTTCTTC.